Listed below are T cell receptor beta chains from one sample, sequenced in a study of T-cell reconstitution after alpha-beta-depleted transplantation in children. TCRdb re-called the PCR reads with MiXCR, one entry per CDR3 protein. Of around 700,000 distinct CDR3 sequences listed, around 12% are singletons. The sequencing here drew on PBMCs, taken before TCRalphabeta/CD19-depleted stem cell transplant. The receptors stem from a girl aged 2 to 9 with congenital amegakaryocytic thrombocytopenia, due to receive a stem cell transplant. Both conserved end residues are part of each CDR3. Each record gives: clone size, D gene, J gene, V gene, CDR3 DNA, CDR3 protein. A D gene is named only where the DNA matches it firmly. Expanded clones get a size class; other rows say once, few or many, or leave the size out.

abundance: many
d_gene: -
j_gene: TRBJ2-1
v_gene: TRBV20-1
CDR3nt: TGCAGTGCAATTAAGAGCGGCTCCTACAATGAGCAGTTCTTC
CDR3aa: CSAIKSGSYNEQFF

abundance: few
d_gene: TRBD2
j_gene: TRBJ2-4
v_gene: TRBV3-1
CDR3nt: TGTGCCAGCAGCCAACCGGGAGGAACGAAAAACATTCAGTACTTC
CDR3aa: CASSQPGGTKNIQYF

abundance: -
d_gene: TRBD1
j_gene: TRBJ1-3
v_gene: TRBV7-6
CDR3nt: TGTGCCAGCAGCCCCCCCGGGACAGCTGGAAACACCATATATTTT
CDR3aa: CASSPPGTAGNTIYF

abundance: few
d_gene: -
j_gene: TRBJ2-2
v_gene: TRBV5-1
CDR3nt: TGCGCCAGCAGCTTTCCCGGGACATCCGACACCGGGGAGCTGTTTTTT
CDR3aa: CASSFPGTSDTGELFF

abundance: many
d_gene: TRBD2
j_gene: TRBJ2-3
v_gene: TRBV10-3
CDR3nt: TGTGCCATCAAAATAGCGGGAGGCACAGATACGCAGTATTTT
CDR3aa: CAIKIAGGTDTQYF

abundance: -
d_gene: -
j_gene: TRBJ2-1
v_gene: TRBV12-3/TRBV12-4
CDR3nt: TGTGCCAGCAGTGTCGACAGCCCCAATGAGCAGTTCTTC
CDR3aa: CASSVDSPNEQFF

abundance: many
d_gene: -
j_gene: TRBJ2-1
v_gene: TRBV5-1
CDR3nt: TGCGCCAGCAGCTCCCGCCCTTACAATGAGCAGTTCTTC
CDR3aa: CASSSRPYNEQFF

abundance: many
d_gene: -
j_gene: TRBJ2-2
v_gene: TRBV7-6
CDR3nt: TGTGCCAGCAGCTTAGTGGCTAACTTGGGGAACACCGGGGAGCTGTTTTTT
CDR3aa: CASSLVANLGNTGELFF

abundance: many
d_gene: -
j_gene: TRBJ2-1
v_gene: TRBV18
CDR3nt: TGTGCCAGCTCATTCTCCACAGGGAGCTCCTACAATGAGCAGTTCTTC
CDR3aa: CASSFSTGSSYNEQFF

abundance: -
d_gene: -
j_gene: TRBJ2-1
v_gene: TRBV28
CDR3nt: TGTGCCAGCACGGCGCGGGGAAAGCAGTTCTTC
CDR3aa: CASTARGKQFF

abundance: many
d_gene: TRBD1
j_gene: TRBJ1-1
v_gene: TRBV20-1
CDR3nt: TGCAGTGCTCGGGGGGACAGGGCGAACACTGAAGCTTTCTTT
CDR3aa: CSARGDRANTEAFF

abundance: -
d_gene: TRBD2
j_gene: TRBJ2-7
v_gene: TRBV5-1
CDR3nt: TGCGCCAGCATGGCCGGGACTAGCGGGTACGAGCAGTACTTC
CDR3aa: CASMAGTSGYEQYF

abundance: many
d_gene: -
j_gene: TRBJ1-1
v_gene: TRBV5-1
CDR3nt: TGCGCCAGCAGCTTGGGGCCAGACAGGACTGAAGCTTTCTTT
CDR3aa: CASSLGPDRTEAFF

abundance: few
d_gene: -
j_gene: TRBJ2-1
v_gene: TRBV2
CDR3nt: TGTGCCAGCATTAGCGTGAGCTCCTACAATGAGCAGTTCTTC
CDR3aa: CASISVSSYNEQFF

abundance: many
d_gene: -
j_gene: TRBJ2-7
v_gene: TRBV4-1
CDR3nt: TGCGCCAGCAGCCAAGAGTCCGGTTTAGGAGCAGGGTACTCCTACGAGCAGTACTTC
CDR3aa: CASSQESGLGAGYSYEQYF

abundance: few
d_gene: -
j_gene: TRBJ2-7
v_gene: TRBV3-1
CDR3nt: TGTGCCAGCAGCCAAGGTAGGCCCTACGAGCAGTACTTC
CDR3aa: CASSQGRPYEQYF

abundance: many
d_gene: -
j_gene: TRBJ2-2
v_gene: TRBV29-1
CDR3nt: TGCAGCGTGCCCCCTCCGGAGAACACCGGGGAGCTGTTTTTT
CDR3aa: CSVPPPENTGELFF

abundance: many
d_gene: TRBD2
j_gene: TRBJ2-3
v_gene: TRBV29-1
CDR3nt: TGCAGCGGGGAGGGACGAAGCACAGATACGCAGTATTTT
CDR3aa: CSGEGRSTDTQYF

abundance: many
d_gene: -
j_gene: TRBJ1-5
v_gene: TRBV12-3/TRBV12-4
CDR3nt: TGTGCCAGCAGTTCCGCAGGGGACCTTTATAGCAATCAGCCCCAGCATTTT
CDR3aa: CASSSAGDLYSNQPQHF

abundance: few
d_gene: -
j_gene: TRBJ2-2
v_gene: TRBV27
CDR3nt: TGTGCCAGCAGTTTATCCCCCGTCTTAACCGGGGAGCTGTTTTTT
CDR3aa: CASSLSPVLTGELFF

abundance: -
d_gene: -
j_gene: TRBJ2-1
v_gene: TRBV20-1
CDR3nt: TGCAGTGCTATCGGAGGGCGCGAACGCTCCTACAATGAGCAGTTCTTC
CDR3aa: CSAIGGRERSYNEQFF

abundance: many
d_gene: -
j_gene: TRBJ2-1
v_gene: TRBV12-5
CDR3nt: TGTGCTAGTGGTCGGCCGCCTGATCGGGATGAGCAGTTCTTC
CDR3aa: CASGRPPDRDEQFF

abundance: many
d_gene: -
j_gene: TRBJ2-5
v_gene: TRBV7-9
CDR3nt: TGTGCCAGCAGCTTATATTGGGAGACCCAGTACTTC
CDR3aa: CASSLYWETQYF

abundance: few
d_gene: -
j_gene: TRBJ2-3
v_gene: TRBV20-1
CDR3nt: TGCAGTGCTAGGGATGACGCAGATACGCAGTATTTT
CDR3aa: CSARDDADTQYF

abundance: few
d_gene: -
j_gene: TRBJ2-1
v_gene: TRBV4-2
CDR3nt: TGTGCCAGCAGCCAAGATTTCCATGAGCAGTTCTTC
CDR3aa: CASSQDFHEQFF

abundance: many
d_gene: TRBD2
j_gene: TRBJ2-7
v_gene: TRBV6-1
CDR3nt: TGTGCCAGCAGTAAAGGGACTAACTACGAGCAGTACTTC
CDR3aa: CASSKGTNYEQYF

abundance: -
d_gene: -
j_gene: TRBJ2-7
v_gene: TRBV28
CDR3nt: TGTGCCAGCAGCAACAGCAAGACAGGCCGCTCCTACGAGCAGTACTTC
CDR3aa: CASSNSKTGRSYEQYF

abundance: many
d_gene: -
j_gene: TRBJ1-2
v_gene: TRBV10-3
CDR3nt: TGTGCCATCAGTGAGCGGGTCTTGGACTATGGCTACACCTTC
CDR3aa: CAISERVLDYGYTF

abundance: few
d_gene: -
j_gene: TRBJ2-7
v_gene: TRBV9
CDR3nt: TGTGCCAGCAGCGTAGCGGCGCTTTCTGCGGCCTACGAGCAGTACTTC
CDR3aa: CASSVAALSAAYEQYF

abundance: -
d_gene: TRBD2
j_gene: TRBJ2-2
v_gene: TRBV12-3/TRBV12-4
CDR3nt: TGTGCCAGCAGCTCCGGACTAGCGGGGCCGAACACCGGGGAGCTGTTTTTT
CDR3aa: CASSSGLAGPNTGELFF

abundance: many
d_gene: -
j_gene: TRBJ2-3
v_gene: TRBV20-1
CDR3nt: TGCAGTCCCGCGAGGCGCACAGATACGCAGTATTTT
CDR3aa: CSPARRTDTQYF

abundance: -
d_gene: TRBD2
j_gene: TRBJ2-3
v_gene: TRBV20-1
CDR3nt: TGCAGTGCTCGACGAGGCCGGGGACTAGCGGACACAGATACGCAGTATTTT
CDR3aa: CSARRGRGLADTDTQYF

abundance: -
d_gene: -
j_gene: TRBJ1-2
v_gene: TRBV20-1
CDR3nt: TGCAGTGCTATCCAATCGGGAATCCTGTATGGCTACACCTTC
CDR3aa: CSAIQSGILYGYTF

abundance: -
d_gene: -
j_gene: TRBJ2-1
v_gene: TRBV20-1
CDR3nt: TGCAGTGCTAGCACCCTGAGGCCGGGCCTCTCGTGGAATGAGCAGTTCTTC
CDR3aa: CSASTLRPGLSWNEQFF

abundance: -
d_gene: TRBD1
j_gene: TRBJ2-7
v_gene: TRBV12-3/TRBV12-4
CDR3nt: TGTGCCAGCAGTTCGGACAGGGGAGACCCCTACGAGCAGTACTTC
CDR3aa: CASSSDRGDPYEQYF

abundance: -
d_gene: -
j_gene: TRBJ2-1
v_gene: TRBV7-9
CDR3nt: TGTGCCAGCAGCTTAAGCGAAACAAACAATGAGCAGTTCTTC
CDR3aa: CASSLSETNNEQFF

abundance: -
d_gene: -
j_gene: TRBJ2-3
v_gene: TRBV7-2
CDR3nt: TGTGCCAGCAGCTTAGCGTACCTATCAGATACGCAGTATTTT
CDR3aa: CASSLAYLSDTQYF

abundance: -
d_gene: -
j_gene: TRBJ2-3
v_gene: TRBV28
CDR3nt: TGTGCCAGCAGCCCCTGGACAGAAACAGATACGCAGTATTTT
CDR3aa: CASSPWTETDTQYF

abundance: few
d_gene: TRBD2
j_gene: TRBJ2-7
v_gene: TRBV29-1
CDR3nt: TGCAGCGCTATCCTACGGGGAGGACTAGCGGGAGTCGAGCAGTACTTC
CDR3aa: CSAILRGGLAGVEQYF

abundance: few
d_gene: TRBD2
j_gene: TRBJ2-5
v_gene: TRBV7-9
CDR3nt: TGTGCCAGCAGCTCACGACTAGCGGGGTTGCAAGAGACCCAGTACTTC
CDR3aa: CASSSRLAGLQETQYF

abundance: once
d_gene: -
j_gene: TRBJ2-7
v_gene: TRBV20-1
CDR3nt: TGCAGTGATAGAGATTTGCGAAGGTACGAGCAGTACTTC
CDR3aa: CSDRDLRRYEQYF

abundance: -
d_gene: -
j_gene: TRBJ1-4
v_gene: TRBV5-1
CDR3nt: TGCGCCAGCAGCTTCAGGGACGCAACTAATGAAAAACTGTTTTTT
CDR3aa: CASSFRDATNEKLFF

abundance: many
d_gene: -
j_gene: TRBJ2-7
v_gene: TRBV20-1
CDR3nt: TGCAGTGCTAGATCGTACTCCTACGAGCAGTACTTC
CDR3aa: CSARSYSYEQYF

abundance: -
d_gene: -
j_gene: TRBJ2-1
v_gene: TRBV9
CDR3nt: TGTGCCAGCAGCCCCCGGACTGAGGGGAGCTCCTACAATGAGCAGTTCTTC
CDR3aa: CASSPRTEGSSYNEQFF